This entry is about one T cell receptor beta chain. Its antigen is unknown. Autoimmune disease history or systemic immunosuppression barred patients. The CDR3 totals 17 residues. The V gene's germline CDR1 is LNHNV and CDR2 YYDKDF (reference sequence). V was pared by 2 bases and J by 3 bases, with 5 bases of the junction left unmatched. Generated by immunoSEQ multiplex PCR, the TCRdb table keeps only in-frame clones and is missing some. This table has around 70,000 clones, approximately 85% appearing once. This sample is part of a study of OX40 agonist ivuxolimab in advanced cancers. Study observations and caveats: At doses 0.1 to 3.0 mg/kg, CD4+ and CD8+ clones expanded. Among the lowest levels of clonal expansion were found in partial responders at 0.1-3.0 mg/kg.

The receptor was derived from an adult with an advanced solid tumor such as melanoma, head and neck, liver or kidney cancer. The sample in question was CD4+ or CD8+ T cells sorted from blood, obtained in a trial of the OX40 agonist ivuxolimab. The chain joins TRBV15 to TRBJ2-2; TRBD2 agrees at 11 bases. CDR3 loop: CATSRFSGGADTGELFF. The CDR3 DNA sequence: TGTGCCACCAGCAGATTTAGCGGGGGGGCCGACACCGGGGAGCTGTTTTTT.